The subject of this entry is one TCR beta chain. The CDR3 consists of 15 residues. Trimming cost V 5 bases and J 0 bases; bases outside gene matches: 7. CDR1 and CDR2 from the germline V gene are SQVTM and ANQGSEA. Repertoires were generated with immunoSEQ multiplex PCR, while TCRdb's copy carries only in-frame clones and drops some. Altogether 68,000 or so clones are present, around 93% being singletons, with the ten largest covering just over 3%. This sample is part of a study of cytomegalovirus exposure and HLA in healthy donors. Sequenced sample: PBMCs. This TCR was sampled from a man younger than 30 in good health and CMV-seronegative. The chain is built from TRBV29-1 and TRBJ1-3, with TRBD1 matching over 7 bases. The DNA of the CDR3 is TGCAGCGTTAAACCCGGGACAGCCTCTGGAAACACCATATATTTT. Protein: CSVKPGTASGNTIYF.